A selection of T cell receptor beta chains follows, all from one sample in a study of blood T cell repertoires in COVID-19. TCRdb's table, derived via immunoSEQ multiplex PCR, lists solely in-frame clones and lacks some. The sample holds 95,000 to 120,000 clones, about four fifths seen once. Sequenced: peripheral blood. The origin of the receptors is a woman in her thirties or forties with acute or convalescent COVID-19. Each CDR3 is given with its conserved first and last residue.

V	J	CDR3
TRBV3-1/TRBV3-2	TRBJ2-5	CASSLRTGTTQETQYF
TRBV5-1	TRBJ1-1	CASSLGDRGTNTEAFF
TRBV2	TRBJ2-7	CASSAFGEQYF
TRBV6-4	TRBJ2-2	CASSVAGQGNTGELFF
TRBV7-2	TRBJ2-7	CASSLGLVPYEQYF
TRBV5-4	TRBJ1-6	CASSPAGGRSPLHF
TRBV9	TRBJ2-7	CASSVSSVVYEQYF
TRBV27	TRBJ1-4	CASSTRPWSKEKLFF
TRBV4-2	TRBJ1-5	CASSQVGAGDSNQPQHF
TRBV7-9	TRBJ1-4	CASSRDRDNEKLFF
TRBV7-9	TRBJ2-3	CASSPIKGAASDTQYF
TRBV6-5	TRBJ2-5	CASTKRGFGETQYF
TRBV7-3	TRBJ2-7	CASSPLKRGGREQYF
TRBV4-2	TRBJ2-1	CASSQLRTGGEQFF
TRBV5-6	TRBJ1-2	CASSVYSGHLNYGYTF
TRBV11-2	TRBJ2-7	CASSLYYEQYF
TRBV19	TRBJ1-5	CASSQRDRRDQPQHF
TRBV5-6	TRBJ1-4	CASSLAGTGSNEKLFF
TRBV7-2	TRBJ1-4	CASTVSYRGRTTNEKLFF
TRBV2	TRBJ1-5	CASSRRSGQIYKQPQHF
TRBV2	TRBJ1-2	CASSAGAGQSTLGGYTF
TRBV4-2	TRBJ1-6	CASSQEQTQVNSPLHF
TRBV20-1	TRBJ1-5	CSASQGLGNQPQHF
TRBV11-2	TRBJ1-2	CASSPGREQYGYTF
TRBV3-1/TRBV3-2	TRBJ1-3	CASSQEKPGQGAENTIYF
TRBV30	TRBJ1-2	CAWSAPGGTNYGYTF
TRBV2	TRBJ2-7	CASSLAGGPYEQYF
TRBV7-9	TRBJ2-7	CASSPRGGEQYF
TRBV5-6	TRBJ1-5	CASSKISGQPQHF
TRBV11-2	TRBJ2-7	CASSLAAGGRYEQYF
TRBV3-1/TRBV3-2	TRBJ2-7	CASSYRQGGRLYF
TRBV10-3	TRBJ1-1	CAISESGHRNTEAFF
TRBV5-1	TRBJ2-7	CASSEGTAYEQYF
TRBV18	TRBJ1-1	CASGANTEAFF
TRBV12-3/TRBV12-4	TRBJ2-7	CASSLKAGEQYF
TRBV21-1	TRBJ2-6	CASSYPRDSLVSGANVLTF
TRBV19	TRBJ2-1	CASTSELYNEQFF
TRBV7-9	TRBJ1-4	CASSKGGGGDGEKLFF
TRBV4-1	TRBJ1-6	CASSPRDWVENSPLHF
TRBV5-1	TRBJ2-3	CASSKLAGGYTDTQYF
TRBV18	TRBJ2-7	CASSPIMDSSYEQYF
TRBV5-1	TRBJ2-3	CASRLRETDTQYF
TRBV19	TRBJ2-2	CASQGQGTNTGELFF
TRBV7-2	TRBJ1-5	CASSLAPEQPQHF
TRBV6-5	TRBJ1-5	CASSIGRKGQPQHF
TRBV18	TRBJ1-4	CASSPLSGQTNEKLFF
TRBV4-3	TRBJ2-4	CASSQDLPGLAGALAKNIQYF
TRBV5-5	TRBJ2-7	CASTRRGEGYEQYF
TRBV7-2	TRBJ2-4	CASSSERGGPTNIQYF
TRBV4-2	TRBJ2-6	CASSPTDRAGANVLTF
TRBV4-3	TRBJ1-2	CASSQPRGTAYEKGYTF
TRBV6-5	TRBJ1-2	CASSYSTGYGYTF
TRBV9	TRBJ1-2	CASSVNNQGGYTF
TRBV30	TRBJ1-2	CARSDSRYGYTF
TRBV2	TRBJ2-6	CAFRGGISGANVLTF